This T cell receptor beta chain stems from a study of graft-versus-host responses after intestinal transplantation. Overall study context: Recipients were given multivisceral, liver-intestinal, or isolated intestinal transplants. Induction with anti-thymocyte globulin, then tacrolimus and steroids for three to four years, was given to all recipients. Findings and caveats of the study: In recipient marrow, GvH clones were found, and some appeared first in ileum or blood.

Assay used: immunoSEQ multiplex PCR; TCRdb lists only in-frame clones, some missing. There are 25,000 to 35,000 clones in the sample; about 86% occur only once, and approximately 19% lies in the top ten. Note on this clone: Its antigen is unknown.

The V end was cut by 2 bases, the J end by 2 bases, with 12 bases between. The germline V gene encodes CDR1 SGHDT and CDR2 YYEEEE. The CDR3 is 15 amino acids. This chain connects TRBV5-6 to TRBJ2-3; D unclear. Sequencing was performed on unstimulated CD8+ T cells sorted from spleen or lymph node cells, taken before intestinal transplant. This receptor was taken from a human donor who received an intestinal transplant. For the CDR3, the DNA is TGTGCCAGCAGCTTAGACCTAGGAGACACAGATACGCAGTATTTT. Encoded protein: CASSLDLGDTDTQYF.